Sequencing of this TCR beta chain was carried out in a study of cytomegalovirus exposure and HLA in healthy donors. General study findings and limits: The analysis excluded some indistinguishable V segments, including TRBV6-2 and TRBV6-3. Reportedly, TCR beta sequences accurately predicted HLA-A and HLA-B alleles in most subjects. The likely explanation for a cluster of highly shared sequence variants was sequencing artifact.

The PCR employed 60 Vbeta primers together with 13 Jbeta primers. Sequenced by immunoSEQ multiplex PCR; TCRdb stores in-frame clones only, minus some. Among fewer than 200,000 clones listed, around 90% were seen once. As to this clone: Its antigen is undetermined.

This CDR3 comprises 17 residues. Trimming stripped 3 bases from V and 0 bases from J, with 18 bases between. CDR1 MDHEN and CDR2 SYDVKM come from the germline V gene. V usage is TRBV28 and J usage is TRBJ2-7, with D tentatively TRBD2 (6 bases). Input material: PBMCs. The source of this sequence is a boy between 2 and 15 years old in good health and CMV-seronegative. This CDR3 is CASSFLEGTPNSYEQYF. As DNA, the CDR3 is TGTGCCAGCAGTTTCTTGGAGGGAACCCCGAACTCCTACGAGCAGTACTTC.